The sequence of this TCR beta chain was determined in a study of OX40 agonist ivuxolimab in advanced cancers. Study overall: Partial response was recorded in three patients: one hepatocellular carcinoma and two cutaneous melanoma cases. General study points: Circulating CD4+ and CD8+ T cells showed clonal expansion by week 6 at 0.1 to 3.0 mg/kg.

Only in-frame clones appear in the TCRdb table, and some are missing; sequencing was by immunoSEQ multiplex PCR. The sample shows just over 80,000 clones, approximately 90% of them seen only once. This clone came up a few times. Its antigen remains unknown. The germline gives CDR1 GTSNPN, CDR2 SVGIG (reference sequence). Trimming took off 2 bases at V and 6 bases at J, with 14 bases between the two ends. The CDR3 is 13 amino acids. The rearrangement links TRBV30 to TRBJ2-7; D tentatively reads TRBD1 or TRBD2 (5 bases each). The receptor's source is an adult with an advanced solid tumor such as melanoma, head and neck, liver or kidney cancer. The source material was CD4+ or CD8+ T cells sorted from blood, sampled in a trial of the OX40 agonist ivuxolimab. CDR3 DNA sequence: TGTGCCTGGAGTTCCGGGGCTAGCAGCGAGCAGTACTTC. Translated: CAWSSGASSEQYF.